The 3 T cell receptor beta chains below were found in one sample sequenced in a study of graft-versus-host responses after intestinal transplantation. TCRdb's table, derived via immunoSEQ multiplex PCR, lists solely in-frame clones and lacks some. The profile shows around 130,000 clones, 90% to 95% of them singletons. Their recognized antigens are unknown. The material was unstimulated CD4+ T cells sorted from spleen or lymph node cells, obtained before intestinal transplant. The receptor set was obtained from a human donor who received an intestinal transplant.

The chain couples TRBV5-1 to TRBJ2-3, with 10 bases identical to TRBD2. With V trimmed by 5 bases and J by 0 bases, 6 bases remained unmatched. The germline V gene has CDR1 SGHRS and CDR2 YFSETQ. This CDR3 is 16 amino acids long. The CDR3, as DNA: TGCGCCAGCAGTAGCGGGGGGTCTCAGAGCACAGATACGCAGTATTTT. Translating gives CASSSGGSQSTDTQYF.

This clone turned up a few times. The CDR3 here is CASSTEVGFVYGYTF. As DNA, the CDR3 is TGTGCCAGTAGTACAGAGGTAGGGTTCGTCTATGGCTACACCTTC. V is TRBV19 and J is TRBJ1-2; no clear D gene. Trimming removed 4 bases from V and 4 bases from J, with 16 bases in between. Germline V gene lookup returns CDR1 LNHDA and CDR2 SQIVND (reference sequence). The CDR3 runs 15 residues.

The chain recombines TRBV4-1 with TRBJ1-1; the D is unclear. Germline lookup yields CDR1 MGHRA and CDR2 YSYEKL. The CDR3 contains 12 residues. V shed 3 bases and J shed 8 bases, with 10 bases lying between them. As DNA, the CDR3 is TGCGCCAGCAGCCATACCAGAGGAGAAGCTTTCTTT. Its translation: CASSHTRGEAFF.